This T cell receptor beta chain was identified in a study of metastatic and nonmetastatic thyroid tumors. TCRdb re-called the PCR reads through MiXCR. Of 70,000 or so clones in the sample, approximately 15% were seen once. Thyroid surgery took place with no prior treatment in any patient. This clone was seen at least ten times. Other DNA sequences in the sample encode the same CDR3. This CDR3 contains 14 residues. The V gene end was trimmed by 4 bases and the J gene end by 5 bases; junction bases not matched to a gene: 3. CDR1 and CDR2 (germline): KGHSH, LQKENI. The chain is built from TRBV18 and TRBJ2-5; 11 bases are a match to TRBD1. Sequenced material: blood. This receptor was taken from a male donor with papillary thyroid cancer or a benign thyroid nodule (not recorded which). Some clones in this sample may be carry-over from other donors' samples. The CDR3 nucleotides are TGTGCCAGCTCACGGACAGGGGGCAAGGAGACCCAGTACTTC. It is translated as CASSRTGGKETQYF.